Listed here are 16 T cell receptor beta chains from one sample, sequenced in a study of a mutant IDH1 vaccine in newly diagnosed glioma (dated by TCRdb to the early 2020s). For these TCRs, the target antigens are not known. The time point label, read with the paper, signifies: week 11, during vaccination. Each vaccine dose was 300 ug of a 20-mer mutant IDH1 peptide in Montanide, given subcutaneously with topical imiquimod. Preparation of the library involved the immunoSEQ multiplex PCR assay. The source is immuneACCESS, and TCRdb retained only in-frame sequences with V and J called. Part of the clones is not carried over; for the studies checked, unresolved V genes explain less than half of this, and the remainder is unexplained. This sample comprises 45,000 to 60,000 clones, roughly nine tenths of them detected only once. 2% to 2.5% of the sample rests with the top ten. Sample: PBMCs, taken from a glioma patient whose treatment included an IDH1 peptide vaccine. These receptors came from a man aged 50 or older with glioma.

The chain links TRBV2 to TRBJ2-2; D uncertain. Per the germline V gene, CDR1 is SNHLY and CDR2 is FYNNEI. Trimming removed 6 bases from V and 9 bases from J, with 8 bases in between. This CDR3 contains 11 residues. The CDR3 spells CASRSARELFF. CDR3 nucleotide sequence: TGTGCCAGCAGAAGCGCGAGGGAGCTGTTTTTT.

This chain uses TRBV5-1 with TRBJ2-5; TRBD2 aligns across 8 bases. CDR1 and CDR2 from the germline V gene are SGHRS and YFSETQ. The V and J ends lost 2 bases and 5 bases, in that order; junction bases with no gene match: 11. The CDR3 length is 16 residues. The DNA of the CDR3 is TGCGCCAGCAGCTTAAGGCCCCGGGAGGGGGTGGAGACCCAGTACTTC. Protein: CASSLRPREGVETQYF.

This clone was seen a single time. This rearrangement joins TRBV27 to TRBJ2-7; D is uncertain. Looked up from germline, CDR1 is MNHEY and CDR2 is SMNVEV (reference sequence). CDR3 length: 15 amino acids. The V gene lost 1 base and the J gene lost 3 bases, with 13 bases spanning the gap. CDR3 DNA sequence: TGTGCCAGCAGTTTATTGCGCCAGAACCTCTACGAGCAGTACTTC. This sequence encodes CASSLLRQNLYEQYF.

Notes on this clone: A read error may produce the germline difference seen at one junction end. The CDR3 is CASSLGAGYNEQFF. The CDR3 DNA is TGTGCTAGCAGCTTAGGAGCGGGGTACAATGAGCAGTTCTTC. The chain employs TRBV7-7 and TRBJ2-1, with 7 bases lining up with TRBD2. Per germline, CDR1 SSHAT and CDR2 FNYEAQ (reference sequence). This CDR3 comprises 14 residues.

The V gene is TRBV29-1, the J gene TRBJ2-1; 8 bases match TRBD2. Germline V gene sequence: CDR1 SQVTM, CDR2 ANQGSEA. The CDR3 is 14 residues long. The V segment lost 3 bases and the J segment 8 bases; nucleotides outside the gene matches: 9. The chain's CDR3 is CSVDSGVRIDEQFF. The CDR3 region has the DNA TGCAGCGTTGATAGCGGGGTTAGGATAGATGAGCAGTTCTTC.

This rearrangement joins TRBV9 to TRBJ1-1; D uncertain. Trimming stripped 0 bases from V and 8 bases from J, with 8 bases between. Looked up from germline, CDR1 is SGDLS and CDR2 is YYNGEE. CDR3 length equals 12 residues. CDR3 protein: CASSVAGVEAFF. The CDR3 bases are TGTGCCAGCAGCGTAGCTGGAGTAGAAGCTTTCTTT.

The chain uses TRBV9 and TRBJ1-2; no clear D. The CDR3 has 13 residues. Germline CDR1 SGDLS, CDR2 YYNGEE. Trimming pared 0 bases from V and 8 bases from J, leaving 11 bases between. DNA for the CDR3: TGTGCCAGCAGCGTAGAGGAGTTTGGCGGCTACACCTTC. Amino acids: CASSVEEFGGYTF.

The chain couples TRBV7-9 to TRBJ2-2, with 8 bases identical to TRBD1. Trimming took 2 bases from V and 5 from J; bases not matched to a gene: 7. Germline V gives CDR1 SEHNR, CDR2 FQNEAQ (reference sequence). The CDR3 totals 16 residues. CDR3 DNA: TGTGCCAGCAGCTTAAGGGGACAGGAGATTACCGGGGAGCTGTTTTTT. It yields the protein CASSLRGQEITGELFF.

The chain is built from TRBV4-1 and TRBJ1-1, with 7 bases that match TRBD1. J gave up 1 base and V 4 bases, and 3 bases lay outside the gene matches. This CDR3 is built from 14 residues. The germline CDR1 and CDR2 sequences are MGHRA and YSYEKL. CDR3 protein: CASSLRQGNTEAFF. In nucleotides, the CDR3 is TGCGCCAGCAGCCTAAGACAGGGGAACACTGAAGCTTTCTTT.

The chain has TRBV27 and TRBJ2-6; a weak D match, TRBD1 (5 bases). V dropped 6 bases and J dropped 1 base, with 10 bases sitting between them. The CDR3 runs to 15 residues. The V gene's germline CDR1 is MNHEY and CDR2 SMNVEV (reference sequence). The CDR3: CASRGRDSGANVLTF. The DNA for the CDR3 is TGTGCCAGCAGGGGCAGGGATTCTGGGGCCAACGTCCTGACTTTC. Looking up the rest from reference TRBV27 and TRBJ2-6 gives the full variable domain: EAQVTQNPRYLITVTGKKLTVTCSQNMNHEYMSWYRQDPGLGLRQIYYSMNVEVTDKGDVPEGYKVSRKEKRNFPLILESPSPNQTSLYFCASRGRDSGANVLTFGAGSRLTVL.

With regard to this clone: The junction differs from germline at one of its ends, possibly a read error. CDR3 nucleotide sequence: TGTGCTAGCAGCTTAGACGGCGGGATCACCGGGGAGCTGTTTTTT. This sequence encodes CASSLDGGITGELFF. The V and J genes are TRBV7-7 and TRBJ2-2; tentatively, D is TRBD2 (6 bases). The germline gives CDR1 SSHAT, CDR2 FNYEAQ (reference sequence). The CDR3 is made up of 15 amino acids.

The chain has TRBV14 and TRBJ2-6, with a tentative D call TRBD2 (6 bases). V lost 1 base, J lost 5 bases, and 18 bases lay in between. The CDR3 length is 18 residues. Germline loops: CDR1 SGHDN, CDR2 FVKESK. The CDR3 here is CASSQVKGTGLWANVLTF. In DNA, the CDR3 is TGTGCCAGCAGCCAAGTAAAAGGGACTGGCCTCTGGGCCAACGTCCTGACTTTC.

This chain links TRBV4-3 with TRBJ1-2; D is possibly TRBD1 (5 bases). Germline V gene lookup returns CDR1 LGHNA and CDR2 YSLEER. This CDR3 region has 14 residues. The V gene lost 1 base and the J gene lost 2 bases, with 8 bases spanning the gap. The CDR3, as DNA: TGCGCCAGCAGCCAAGGCGGGGGGAACTATGGCTACACCTTC. Protein product: CASSQGGGNYGYTF.

The genes are TRBV27 and TRBJ2-7, with 8 positions matching TRBD1. With V trimmed by 0 bases and J by 3 bases, 4 bases remained unmatched. The germline V gene encodes CDR1 MNHEY and CDR2 SMNVEV (reference sequence). The CDR3 loop spans 15 amino acids. CDR3 region: CASSLSPGTGYEQYF. CDR3 sequence (DNA): TGTGCCAGCAGTTTATCTCCCGGGACAGGCTACGAGCAGTACTTC.

This rearrangement joins TRBV7-8 to TRBJ1-1; 7 bases line up with TRBD1. V lost 7 bases and J lost 0; bases outside the gene matches: 5. This CDR3 has 14 residues. The germline V gene has CDR1 SGHVS and CDR2 FQNEAQ. This chain's CDR3 is CASTQGGMNTEAFF. As DNA, the CDR3 is TGTGCCAGCACCCAAGGGGGCATGAACACTGAAGCTTTCTTT.

V usage is TRBV7-2 and J usage is TRBJ1-5, with D tentatively TRBD1 (5 bases). This CDR3 region has 13 residues. Trimming took off 7 bases at V and 3 bases at J, with 10 bases between the two ends. CDR1 is SGHTA and CDR2 is FQGNSA in the germline V gene. Here the CDR3 reads CASNRGNNQPQHF. In DNA form, the CDR3 reads TGTGCCAGCAATCGGGGGAACAATCAGCCCCAGCATTTT.